The next 27 T cell receptor beta chains were all read from a single sample in a study of Ad26.COV2.S vaccination and SARS-CoV-2 variants. Profiled with immunoSEQ multiplex PCR; TCRdb holds only in-frame clones, not every one. This table has around 380,000 clones, approximately 91% appearing once. Treatment noted: about 20 received Ad26.COV2.S at low or high dose, single or two shots; 5 received placebo; per-sample allocation not given. The samples were gathered on day 63 after the first injection of vaccine or placebo. Sequenced material: peripheral blood, taken in a trial of Ad26.COV2.S vaccine versus placebo. These receptor sequences come from a person between 18 and 65 years old who received the Ad26.COV2.S COVID-19 vaccine or a placebo.

This clone is a singleton in its sample. The rearrangement uses TRBV29-1 and TRBJ2-7; TRBD1 might be the D (6 bases). Per germline, CDR1 SQVTM and CDR2 ANQGSEA. The CDR3 sequence is 13 residues long. Between the trimmed V and J ends, which lost 4 bases and 2 bases, there was a span of 12 bases. As DNA, the CDR3 is TGCAGCGTTGTTCAGGACAGCGCCTACGAGCAGTACTTC. Amino acid sequence: CSVVQDSAYEQYF.

This rearrangement joins TRBV11-2 to TRBJ1-2; tentatively, D is TRBD1 (5 bases). The germline V gene encodes CDR1 SGHAT and CDR2 FQNNGV. Trimming left V 10 bases short and J 6 bases short, with 21 bases between. The CDR3 length is 14 residues. CDR3 protein: CAIERIQGRDGYTF. The DNA of the CDR3 is TGTGCCATCGAAAGGATCCAGGGTCGGGATGGCTACACCTTC. Full variable domain (outside the CDR3, taken from reference TRBV11-2 and TRBJ1-2): EAGVAQSPRYKIIEKRQSVAFWCNPISGHATLYWYQQILGQGPKLLIQFQNNGVVDDSQLPKDRFSAERLKGVDSTLKIQPAKLEDSAVYLCAIERIQGRDGYTFGSGTRLTVV.

The chain recombines TRBV2 with TRBJ1-2; the match to TRBD1 covers 10 bases. The trim removed 6 bases at V and 5 bases at J, leaving 3 bases unmatched. This CDR3 is built from 13 residues. The germline V gene encodes CDR1 SNHLY and CDR2 FYNNEI. CDR3 nucleotides: TGTGCCAGCAGGACAGGGGGCGGGTATGGCTACACCTTC. Translating gives CASRTGGGYGYTF.

V gene TRBV6-5 combines with J gene TRBJ1-3, with a weak D call TRBD1 (6 bases). This CDR3 comprises 15 residues. CDR1 MNHEY and CDR2 SVGAGI come from the germline V gene. Trimming cost V 6 bases and J 0 bases, with 12 bases left between them. The CDR3 reads CASRGTPASGNTIYF. Here the CDR3 DNA reads TGTGCCAGCAGAGGGACACCCGCCTCTGGAAACACCATATATTTT.

With respect to this clone: At the DNA level, this CDR3 is encoded by other sequences in the same sample as well. The genes are TRBV5-4 and TRBJ1-1, with D maybe TRBD1 (6 bases). The CDR3 has 14 residues. With 3 bases removed from V and 0 bases from J, the gap between germline ends came to 9 bases. CDR1 is SGHNT and CDR2 is YYREEE in the germline V gene (reference sequence). CDR3 amino acids: CASSSGQLNTEAFF. The DNA of the CDR3 is TGTGCCAGCAGCTCCGGACAGTTGAACACTGAAGCTTTCTTT.

The rearrangement uses TRBV4-1 and TRBJ1-2; TRBD1 might be the D (5 bases). Trimming removed 1 base from V and 4 bases from J, with 19 bases in between. This CDR3 comprises 17 residues. The V gene's germline CDR1 is MGHRA and CDR2 YSYEKL. CDR3 DNA sequence: TGCGCCAGCAGCCAAGGGTTTTTTGGGACGGCGATCTATGGCTACACCTTC. It translates to CASSQGFFGTAIYGYTF.

The rearrangement joins TRBV10-1 to TRBJ2-1; D gene ambiguous. CDR3 length: 15 residues. Trimming took off 6 bases at V and 0 bases at J, with 12 bases between the two ends. Germline assignment: CDR1 WNHNN and CDR2 SYGVQD (reference sequence). The CDR3 coding sequence is TGCGCCAGCAGCGCCATGGGCTACTCCTACAATGAGCAGTTCTTC. This gives the protein CASSAMGYSYNEQFF.

This sequence joins TRBV6-9 and TRBJ2-7; D is ambiguous. The CDR3 runs to 10 residues. The germline gives CDR1 MNHGY, CDR2 SVAAGI. V was clipped by 8 bases and J by 3 bases, with 5 bases between them. DNA for the CDR3: TGTGCCAGCCCCATCTACGAGCAGTACTTC. Translated, it gives CASPIYEQYF.

The rearrangement joins TRBV7-6 to TRBJ2-7; 7 nucleotides align to TRBD2. Trimming cost V 1 base and J 3 bases; bases outside gene matches: 6. This CDR3 contains 15 residues. The germline gives CDR1 SGHVS, CDR2 FNYEAQ. Written as DNA, the CDR3 is TGTGCCAGCAGCTTAGGGGGGGGGAACCTCTACGAGCAGTACTTC. As protein: CASSLGGGNLYEQYF.

The chain carries TRBV6-1 and TRBJ2-1; a possible D gene is TRBD1 (5 bases). The germline CDR1 and CDR2 sequences are MNHNS and SASEGT. The CDR3 runs 15 residues. With 3 bases removed from V and 1 base from J, the gap between germline ends came to 10 bases. The CDR3 loop is CASSDFKGSYNEQFF. In DNA form, the CDR3 reads TGTGCCAGCAGTGATTTCAAGGGGTCCTACAATGAGCAGTTCTTC.

The V gene is TRBV15, the J gene TRBJ1-1; 7 nucleotides agree with TRBD1. Looked up from germline, CDR1 is LNHNV and CDR2 is YYDKDF (reference sequence). The CDR3 extends over 15 amino acids. Trimming removed 4 bases from V and 1 base from J; junction bases left unmatched: 6. The CDR3 loop is CATSTRDSPNTEAFF. As DNA, the CDR3 is TGTGCCACCAGCACCCGGGACAGTCCGAACACTGAAGCTTTCTTT.

DNA for the CDR3: TGTGCCAGTAGTTTCCAAGCGGGGGACTCCTACGAGCAGTACTTC. It is translated as CASSFQAGDSYEQYF. The chain couples TRBV19 to TRBJ2-7; 8 nucleotides agree with TRBD2. The CDR3 loop spans 15 amino acids. Germline CDR1 and CDR2: LNHDA and SQIVND (reference sequence). V was pared by 5 bases and J by 0 bases, with 6 bases of the junction left unmatched.

The rearrangement links TRBV11-2 to TRBJ1-4; maybe TRBD1 (5 bases). Germline V gene lookup returns CDR1 SGHAT and CDR2 FQNNGV. The CDR3 is 16 residues long. The V end was cut by 1 base, the J end by 4 bases, with 13 bases between. CDR3 DNA sequence: TGTGCCAGCAGCTTAGCGGGGGTCCCCTTTAATGAAAAACTGTTTTTT. The encoded protein is CASSLAGVPFNEKLFF.

The rearrangement joins TRBV12-3 or TRBV12-4 to TRBJ1-2; 7 bases map to TRBD1. J lost 5 bases, V lost 6 bases, and 6 bases had no gene match. CDR3 size: 13 residues. In DNA form, the CDR3 reads TGTGCCAGCAGAAGGGGGCTTGGGTATGGCTACACCTTC. As protein: CASRRGLGYGYTF.

This sequence joins TRBV7-8 and TRBJ2-5, with 9 bases that match TRBD2. The CDR3 runs to 18 residues. Germline-derived CDR1 and CDR2 are SGHVS and FQNEAQ. V shed 5 bases and J 2 bases; nucleotides not matched to a gene: 15. The CDR3 spells CASSPSRGGAPNQETQYF. CDR3 nucleotide sequence: TGTGCCAGCAGCCCCTCCCGCGGGGGGGCCCCTAATCAAGAGACCCAGTACTTC.

This sequence joins TRBV5-5 and TRBJ2-1; 8 bases match TRBD1. Trimming removed 4 bases from V and 7 bases from J; junction bases left unmatched: 4. Germline V gene lookup returns CDR1 SGHKS and CDR2 YYEKEE (reference sequence). The CDR3 spans 13 residues. CDR3 loop: CASSAGDRNEQFF. DNA for the CDR3: TGTGCCAGCAGCGCCGGGGACAGGAATGAGCAGTTCTTC. Filled out from reference TRBV5-5 and TRBJ2-1, the complete variable domain reads DAGVTQSPTHLIKTRGQQVTLRCSPISGHKSVSWYQQVLGQGPQFIFQYYEKEERGRGNFPDRFSARQFPNYSSELNVNALLLGDSALYLCASSAGDRNEQFFGPGTRLTVL.

The chain is built from TRBV3-1 (or the pseudogene TRBV3-2) and TRBJ1-4; TRBD1 might be the D (5 bases). The V end was cut by 2 bases, the J end by 2 bases, with 15 bases between. This CDR3 spans 17 amino acids. The germline V gene has CDR1 LGHDT and CDR2 YNNKEL (reference sequence). CDR3 bases: TGTGCCAGCAGCCAATGGGGTCTCAGGGCGACTAATGAAAAACTGTTTTTT. Its protein is CASSQWGLRATNEKLFF.

J is TRBJ2-1 and V is TRBV11-2; D not resolved. This CDR3 has 13 amino acids. The germline V gene encodes CDR1 SGHAT and CDR2 FQNNGV. Trimming removed 1 base from V and 5 bases from J, with 6 bases in between. DNA for the CDR3: TGTGCCAGCAGCTTAGGCCGGAACAATGAGCAGTTCTTC. Protein product: CASSLGRNNEQFF.

The rearrangement links TRBV18 to TRBJ1-1; 10 positions match TRBD1. The CDR3 loop spans 13 amino acids. The V and J ends lost 3 bases and 8 bases, in that order; junction bases with no gene match: 3. Looked up from germline, CDR1 is KGHSH and CDR2 is LQKENI. In nucleotides, the CDR3 is TGTGCCAGCTCACCGGGACAGGGGTTCGAAGCTTTCTTT. Its translation: CASSPGQGFEAFF.

The chain joins TRBV7-9 to TRBJ2-7, with D possibly being TRBD2 (5 bases). Between the trimmed V and J ends, which lost 1 base and 2 bases, there was a span of 9 bases. The length of the CDR3 is 14 residues. Germline V lookup: CDR1 SEHNR, CDR2 FQNEAQ (reference sequence). DNA for the CDR3: TGTGCCAGCAGCTTAGACCGGGGTCCCTACGAGCAGTACTTC. Translation gives CASSLDRGPYEQYF.

This clone was detected only a few times. The V and J genes are TRBV19 and TRBJ1-2; 11 positions agree with TRBD1. CDR3 length: 15 residues. Germline V gene lookup returns CDR1 LNHDA and CDR2 SQIVND (reference sequence). Losses at the gene ends were 5 bases for V and 7 bases for J; bases not matched to a gene: 9. The CDR3 nucleotides read TGTGCCAGTAGTCTCGGGACAGGGGGTTTTCTTGGCTACACCTTC. This encodes CASSLGTGGFLGYTF.

The rearrangement uses TRBV27 and TRBJ1-6; D unclear. Looked up from germline, CDR1 is MNHEY and CDR2 is SMNVEV (reference sequence). The V end was cut by 2 bases, the J end by 10 bases, with 9 bases between. CDR3 length equals 13 residues. The CDR3 DNA sequence: TGTGCCAGCAGTTTAGGGGTTGGCTCACCCCTCCACTTT. It is translated as CASSLGVGSPLHF.

This chain links TRBV5-1 with TRBJ2-2; 8 bases line up with TRBD1. CDR1 and CDR2 (germline): SGHRS, YFSETQ. This CDR3 spans 15 amino acids. J gave up 2 bases and V 3 bases, and 3 bases lay outside the gene matches. The chain's CDR3 is CASSWTGLNTGELFF. Written as DNA, the CDR3 is TGCGCCAGCAGCTGGACAGGGTTAAACACCGGGGAGCTGTTTTTT.

This clone was counted at least ten times. V gene TRBV14 combines with J gene TRBJ2-5; D uncertain. Germline V gene sequence: CDR1 SGHDN, CDR2 FVKESK. The CDR3 totals 12 residues. Deletions cut 1 base from V and 4 bases from J, with 4 bases between. Here the CDR3 reads CASSQGGETQYF. In nucleotides, the CDR3 is TGTGCCAGCAGCCAAGGGGGAGAGACCCAGTACTTC.

The chain carries TRBV11-3 and TRBJ2-7; the D is unclear. The ends were cut back, 3 bases at V and 6 bases at J, with 12 bases in the middle. CDR1 and CDR2 from the germline V gene are SGHNT and YENEEA. The CDR3 has 13 amino acids. CDR3 nucleotide sequence: TGTGCCAGCAGCTTGGTATGGGGTTCCGAGCAGTACTTC. Translated, it gives CASSLVWGSEQYF. Full variable domain (rest looked up from reference TRBV11-3 and TRBJ2-7): EAGVVQSPRYKIIEKKQPVAFWCNPISGHNTLYWYLQNLGQGPELLIRYENEEAVDDSQLPKDRFSAERLKGVDSTLKIQPAELGDSAVYLCASSLVWGSEQYFGPGTRLTVT.

The chain employs TRBV4-3 and TRBJ1-2; TRBD1 matches 10 bases. The CDR3 covers 17 residues. Trimming removed 0 bases from V and 3 bases from J; junction bases left unmatched: 7. Germline loops: CDR1 LGHNA, CDR2 YSLEER. For the CDR3, the DNA is TGCGCCAGCAGCCAAGATCTGCGACAGGGGGCCGACTATGGCTACACCTTC. Translating it yields CASSQDLRQGADYGYTF.

The rearrangement joins TRBV11-2 to TRBJ2-3; no definite D call. Trimming shortened V by 0 bases and J by 4 bases, and 2 bases separated the two germline ends. Germline CDR1 and CDR2: SGHAT and FQNNGV. The CDR3 contains 12 residues. The CDR3 nucleotides read TGTGCCAGCAGCTTAGAGGCAGATACGCAGTATTTT. Its translation: CASSLEADTQYF.